Sequencing of this T cell receptor beta chain was carried out in a study of regulatory T cells in long-lasting Graves disease. TCR beta libraries were built with iRepertoire HTBI primers and Arm-PCR of CDR3 regions. In TCRdb, the multiplex PCR reads were re-called with MiXCR into one record per CDR3 protein. Here the sample spans roughly 500,000 distinct CDR3 sequences, 22% being singletons. Overall study findings and caveats: Among samples with persistent disease, TRBV28, TRBJ1-2 and TRBJ2-5 were favored.

The CDR3 is made up of 15 amino acids. Germline CDR1 and CDR2: SGHTA and FQGNSA. The ends were cut back, 5 bases at V and 5 bases at J, with 18 bases in the middle. Time point described: persistent/refractory GD, antithyroid drugs over 5 years with positive TRAb. The authors made the TCR library using RNA they extracted from PBMCs. This clonotype was picked up a small number of times. Its antigen remains unidentified. The chain is built from TRBV7-2 and TRBJ2-5, with D possibly being TRBD2 (5 bases). The sequencing here drew on peripheral blood mononuclear cells (PBMCs), taken when the disease was refractory, from a patient treated with antithyroid drugs. This receptor was identified in a female donor with Graves disease. The DNA of the CDR3 is TGTGCCAGCAGCACCAATATACCCCCGGGGGAGACCCAGTACTTC. This sequence encodes CASSTNIPPGETQYF.